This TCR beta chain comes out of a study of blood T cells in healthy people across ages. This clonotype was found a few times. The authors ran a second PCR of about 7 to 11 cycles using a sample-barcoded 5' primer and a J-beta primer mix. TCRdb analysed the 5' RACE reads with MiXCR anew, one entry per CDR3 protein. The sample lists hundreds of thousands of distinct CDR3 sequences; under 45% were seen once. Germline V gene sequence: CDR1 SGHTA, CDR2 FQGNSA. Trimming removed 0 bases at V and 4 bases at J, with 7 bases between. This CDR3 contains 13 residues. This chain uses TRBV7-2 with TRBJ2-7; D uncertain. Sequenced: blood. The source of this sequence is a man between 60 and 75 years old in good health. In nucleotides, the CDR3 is TGTGCCAGCAGCTTAGCGCTGGGGTACGAGCAGTACTTC. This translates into CASSLALGYEQYF.